This T cell receptor (beta chain) is from a study of cytomegalovirus exposure and HLA in healthy donors. Primers included in the PCR were 60 Vbeta and 13 Jbeta primers. TCRdb keeps only in-frame clones here, not all; method: immunoSEQ multiplex PCR. This table has about 160,000 clones, around 68% appearing once. V shed 0 bases and J shed 2 bases, with 12 bases lying between them. The CDR3 is 15 amino acids. The germline CDR1 and CDR2 sequences are SGHKS and YYEKEE (reference sequence). The sequenced sample consisted of PBMCs. This clonotype was obtained from a woman aged 40-49 years in good health and CMV-seropositive. The chain couples TRBV5-5 to TRBJ2-7; no reliable D call. The DNA for the CDR3 is TGTGCCAGCAGCTTGGAAACGTTAAGCCCCTACGAGCAGTACTTC. Translated, it gives CASSLETLSPYEQYF.